The sequence of this T cell receptor (beta chain) was determined in a study of blood T cell repertoires in COVID-19. There are 13 residues in the CDR3. V gave up 3 bases and J gave up 2 bases, with 8 bases separating them. Germline V gives CDR1 SGHRS, CDR2 YFSETQ. Original data processing: Counts of nucleated cells, estimated from reference gene primer amplification, were obtained. Here immunoSEQ multiplex PCR was the method, and the copy in TCRdb shows in-frame clones only, minus some. The DNA gave D and trimming, while V, J and clone size come from that table. The data contain 100,000 to 150,000 clones, 74% of them singletons.

The sequence was collected from a man in his 60s with acute or convalescent COVID-19. The specimen was peripheral blood. The J gene is TRBJ2-5, the V gene TRBV5-1; a weak D match, TRBD1 (5 bases). The CDR3 sequence: CASSSDTQETQYF. CDR3 DNA sequence: TGCGCCAGCAGCTCGGACACTCAAGAGACCCAGTACTTC.